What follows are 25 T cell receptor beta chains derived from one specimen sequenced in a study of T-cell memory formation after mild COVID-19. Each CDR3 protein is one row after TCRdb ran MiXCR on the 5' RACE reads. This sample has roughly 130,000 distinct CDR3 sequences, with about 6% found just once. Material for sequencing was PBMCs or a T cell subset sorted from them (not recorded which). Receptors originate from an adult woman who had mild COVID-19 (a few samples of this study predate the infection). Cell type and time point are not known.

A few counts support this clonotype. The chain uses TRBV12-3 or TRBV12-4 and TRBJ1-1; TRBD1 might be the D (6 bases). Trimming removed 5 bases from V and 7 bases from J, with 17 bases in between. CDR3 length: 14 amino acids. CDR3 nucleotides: TGTGCCAGCAGTGTTGCGGGGGCGCGACTTGAAGCTTTCTTT. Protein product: CASSVAGARLEAFF.

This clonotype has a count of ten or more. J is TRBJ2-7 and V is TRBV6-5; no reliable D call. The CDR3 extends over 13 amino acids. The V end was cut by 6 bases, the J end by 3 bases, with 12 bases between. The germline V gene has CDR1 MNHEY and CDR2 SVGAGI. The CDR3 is CASRDVPNYEQYF. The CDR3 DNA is TGTGCCAGCAGGGACGTTCCCAACTACGAGCAGTACTTC.

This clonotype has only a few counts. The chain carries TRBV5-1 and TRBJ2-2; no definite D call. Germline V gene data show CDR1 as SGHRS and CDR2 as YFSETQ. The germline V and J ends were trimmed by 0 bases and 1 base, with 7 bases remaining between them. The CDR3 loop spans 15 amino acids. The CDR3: CASSLEYQNTGELFF. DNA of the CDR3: TGCGCCAGCAGCTTGGAGTACCAGAACACCGGGGAGCTGTTTTTT.

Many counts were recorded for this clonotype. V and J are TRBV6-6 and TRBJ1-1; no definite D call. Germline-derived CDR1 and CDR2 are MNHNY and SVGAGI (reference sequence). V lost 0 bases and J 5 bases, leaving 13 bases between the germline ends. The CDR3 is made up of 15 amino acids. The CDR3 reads CASSYSKGGRTEAFF. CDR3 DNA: TGTGCCAGCAGTTACTCGAAAGGAGGGAGGACTGAAGCTTTCTTT.

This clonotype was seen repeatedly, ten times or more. The CDR3 region has the DNA TGTGCCAGCAGCCCGGGTGTAGGAAGGGATGAGCAGTTCTTC. Translation gives CASSPGVGRDEQFF. The rearrangement uses TRBV7-2 and TRBJ2-1; D ambiguous. Germline-derived CDR1 and CDR2 are SGHTA and FQGNSA. Trimming left V 5 bases short and J 8 bases short, with 16 bases between. The CDR3 runs to 14 residues.

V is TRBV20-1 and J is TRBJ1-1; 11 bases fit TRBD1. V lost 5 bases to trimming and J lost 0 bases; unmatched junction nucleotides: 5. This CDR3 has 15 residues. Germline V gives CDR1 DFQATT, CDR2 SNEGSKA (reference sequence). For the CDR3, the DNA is TGCAGTGCTCCCGGACAGGGGGCTTTGAACACTGAAGCTTTCTTT. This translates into CSAPGQGALNTEAFF.

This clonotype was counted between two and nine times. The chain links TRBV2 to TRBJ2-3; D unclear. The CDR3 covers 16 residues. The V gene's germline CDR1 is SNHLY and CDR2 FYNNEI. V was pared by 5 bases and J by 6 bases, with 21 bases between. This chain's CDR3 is CASSTPTADLGDTQYF. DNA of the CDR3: TGTGCCAGCAGTACCCCTACCGCCGACCTGGGTGATACGCAGTATTTT.

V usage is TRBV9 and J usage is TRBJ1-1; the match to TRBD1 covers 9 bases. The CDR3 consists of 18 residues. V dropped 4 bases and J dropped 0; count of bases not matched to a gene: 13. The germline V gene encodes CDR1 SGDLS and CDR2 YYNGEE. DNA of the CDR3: TGTGCCAGCAGCCACCCCCGGGACAGGGCCTTCATGAACACTGAAGCTTTCTTT. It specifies CASSHPRDRAFMNTEAFF. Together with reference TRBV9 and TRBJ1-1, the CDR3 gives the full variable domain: DSGVTQTPKHLITATGQRVTLRCSPRSGDLSVYWYQQSLDQGLQFLIQYYNGEERAKGNILERFSAQQFPDLHSELNLSSLELGDSALYFCASSHPRDRAFMNTEAFFGQGTRLTVV.

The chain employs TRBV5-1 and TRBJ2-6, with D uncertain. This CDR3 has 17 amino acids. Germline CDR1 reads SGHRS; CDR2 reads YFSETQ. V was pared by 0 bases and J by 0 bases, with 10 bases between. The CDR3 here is CASSLAPGFSGANVLTF. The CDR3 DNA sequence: TGCGCCAGCAGCTTGGCCCCCGGGTTCTCTGGGGCCAACGTCCTGACTTTC.

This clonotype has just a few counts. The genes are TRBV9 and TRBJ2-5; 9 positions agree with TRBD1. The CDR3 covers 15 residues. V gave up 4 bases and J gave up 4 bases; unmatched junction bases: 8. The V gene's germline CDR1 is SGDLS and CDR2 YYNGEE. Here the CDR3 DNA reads TGTGCCAGCAGCATACAGGGGGCAGGCGGAGAGACCCAGTACTTC. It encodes CASSIQGAGGETQYF. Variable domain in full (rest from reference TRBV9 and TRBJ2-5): DSGVTQTPKHLITATGQRVTLRCSPRSGDLSVYWYQQSLDQGLQFLIQYYNGEERAKGNILERFSAQQFPDLHSELNLSSLELGDSALYFCASSIQGAGGETQYFGPGTRLLVL.

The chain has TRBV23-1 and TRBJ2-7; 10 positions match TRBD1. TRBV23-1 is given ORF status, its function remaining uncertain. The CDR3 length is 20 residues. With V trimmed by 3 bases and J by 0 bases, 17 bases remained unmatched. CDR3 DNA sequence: TGCGCCAGCAGTCACCTCTTGGGACAGGGGAAAATAGGGACCTCCTACGAGCAGTACTTC. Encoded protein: CASSHLLGQGKIGTSYEQYF.

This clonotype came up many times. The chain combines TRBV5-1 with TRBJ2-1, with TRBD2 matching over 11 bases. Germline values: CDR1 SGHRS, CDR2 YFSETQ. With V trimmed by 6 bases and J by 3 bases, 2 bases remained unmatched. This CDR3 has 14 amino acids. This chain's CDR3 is CASNLAGGYNEQFF. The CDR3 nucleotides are TGCGCCAGCAATCTAGCGGGGGGCTACAATGAGCAGTTCTTC.

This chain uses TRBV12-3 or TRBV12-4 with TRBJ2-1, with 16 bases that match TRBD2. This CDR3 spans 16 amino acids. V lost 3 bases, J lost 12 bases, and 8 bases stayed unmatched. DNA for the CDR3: TGTGCCAGCAGTTTGGGGACTAGCGGGAGGGTCTCCTGGCAGTTCTTC. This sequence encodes CASSLGTSGRVSWQFF.

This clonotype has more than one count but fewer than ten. The CDR3 DNA is TGTGCCAGCAGTTACTTTGGACTAGCGGAAATCGAGCAGTACTTC. This translates into CASSYFGLAEIEQYF. V gene TRBV6-2 or TRBV6-3 combines with J gene TRBJ2-7; TRBD2 matches at 10 bases. Trimming at V came to 1 base and at J to 6 bases, leaving 6 bases not matched to a gene. Germline CDR1 is MNHEY and CDR2 is SVGEGT. The CDR3 extends over 15 amino acids.

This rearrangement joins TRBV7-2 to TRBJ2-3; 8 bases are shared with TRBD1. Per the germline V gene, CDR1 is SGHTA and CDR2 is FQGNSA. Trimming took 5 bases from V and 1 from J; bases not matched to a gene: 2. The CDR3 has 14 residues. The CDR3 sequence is CASSQDRGTDTQYF. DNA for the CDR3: TGTGCCAGCAGCCAGGACAGGGGCACAGATACGCAGTATTTT.

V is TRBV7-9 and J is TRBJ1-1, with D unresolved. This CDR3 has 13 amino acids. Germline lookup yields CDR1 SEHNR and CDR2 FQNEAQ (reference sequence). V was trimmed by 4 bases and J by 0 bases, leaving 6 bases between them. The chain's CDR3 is CASSYAMNTEAFF. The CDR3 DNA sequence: TGTGCCAGCAGCTATGCCATGAACACTGAAGCTTTCTTT.

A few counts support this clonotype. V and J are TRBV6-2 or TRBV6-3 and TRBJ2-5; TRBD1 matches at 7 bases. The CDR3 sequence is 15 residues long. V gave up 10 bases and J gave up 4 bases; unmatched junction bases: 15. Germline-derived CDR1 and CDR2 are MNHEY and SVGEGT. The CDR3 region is CATRPGGNRRETQYF. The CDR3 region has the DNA TGTGCCACCAGACCAGGGGGTAACCGGCGAGAGACCCAGTACTTC.

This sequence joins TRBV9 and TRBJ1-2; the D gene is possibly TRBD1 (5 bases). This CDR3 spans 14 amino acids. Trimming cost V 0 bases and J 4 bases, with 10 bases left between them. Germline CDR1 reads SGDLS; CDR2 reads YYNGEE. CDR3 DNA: TGTGCCAGCAGCGTAGCTTTGGACACCTATGGCTACACCTTC. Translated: CASSVALDTYGYTF. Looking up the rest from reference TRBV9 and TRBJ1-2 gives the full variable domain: DSGVTQTPKHLITATGQRVTLRCSPRSGDLSVYWYQQSLDQGLQFLIQYYNGEERAKGNILERFSAQQFPDLHSELNLSSLELGDSALYFCASSVALDTYGYTFGSGTRLTVV.

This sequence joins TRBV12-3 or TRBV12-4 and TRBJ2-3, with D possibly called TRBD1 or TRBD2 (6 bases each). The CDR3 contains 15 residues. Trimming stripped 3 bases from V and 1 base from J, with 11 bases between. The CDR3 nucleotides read TGTGCCAGCAGTTTTCGGGGGCCAGGCACAGATACGCAGTATTTT. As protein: CASSFRGPGTDTQYF.

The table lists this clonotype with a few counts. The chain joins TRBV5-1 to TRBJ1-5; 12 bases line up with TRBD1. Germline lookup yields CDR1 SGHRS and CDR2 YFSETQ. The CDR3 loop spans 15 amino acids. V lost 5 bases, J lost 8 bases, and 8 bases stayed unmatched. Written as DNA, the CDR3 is TGCGCCAGCAGTCCCGGGACAGGGGGCTTGGAGCCCCAGCATTTT. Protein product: CASSPGTGGLEPQHF.

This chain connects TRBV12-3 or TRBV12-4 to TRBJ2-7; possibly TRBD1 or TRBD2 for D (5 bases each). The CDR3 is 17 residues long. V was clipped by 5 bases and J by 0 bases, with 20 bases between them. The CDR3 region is CASSVPLPGTVSYEQYF. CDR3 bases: TGTGCCAGCAGTGTACCCCTCCCCGGGACGGTCTCCTACGAGCAGTACTTC.

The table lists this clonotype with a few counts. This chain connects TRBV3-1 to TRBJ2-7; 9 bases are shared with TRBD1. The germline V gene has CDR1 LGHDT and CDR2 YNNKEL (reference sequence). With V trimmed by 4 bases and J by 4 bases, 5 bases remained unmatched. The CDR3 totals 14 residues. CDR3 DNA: TGTGCCAGCAGCCCCGGGACAGGGAGGTACGAGCAGTACTTC. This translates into CASSPGTGRYEQYF.

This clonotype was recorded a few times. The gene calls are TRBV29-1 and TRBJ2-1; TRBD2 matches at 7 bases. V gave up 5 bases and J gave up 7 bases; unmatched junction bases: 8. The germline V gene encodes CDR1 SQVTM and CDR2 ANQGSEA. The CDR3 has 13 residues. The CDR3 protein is CSVWGTTSNEQFF. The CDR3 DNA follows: TGCAGCGTTTGGGGGACTACTTCGAATGAGCAGTTCTTC.

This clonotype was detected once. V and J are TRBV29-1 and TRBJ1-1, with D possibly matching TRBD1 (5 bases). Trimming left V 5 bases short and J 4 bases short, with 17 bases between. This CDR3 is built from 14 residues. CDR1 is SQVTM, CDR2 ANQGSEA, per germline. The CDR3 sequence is CSVSPGNAGTEAFF. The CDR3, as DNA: TGCAGCGTTAGCCCAGGGAACGCGGGCACTGAAGCTTTCTTT.

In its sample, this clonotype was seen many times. This CDR3 is CASSAGRSTDTQYF. The CDR3, as DNA: TGCGCCAGCAGCGCGGGCCGTAGCACAGATACGCAGTATTTT. The V gene is TRBV5-1, the J gene TRBJ2-3; a possible D gene is TRBD2 (5 bases). CDR3 length: 14 amino acids. V lost 4 bases to trimming and J lost 0 bases, with 9 bases between them. Germline CDR1 SGHRS, CDR2 YFSETQ.